This is a list of T cell receptor beta chains from one sample in a study of shared clonotypes between healthy human individuals. Some clones are missing from TCRdb's copy, which holds only in-frame ones; the method was immunoSEQ multiplex PCR. The table lists roughly 530,000 clones, roughly 95% of them singletons. The sequencing sample was made of naive CD4+ T cells sorted from blood. These receptors were taken from a woman under 40 in good health. Each CDR3 is given with its conserved first and last residue. The order of the fields is clone size, V gene, D gene, J gene, CDR3 DNA, CDR3 protein. A D gene is named only where the DNA matches it firmly. Not all rows give a size; the values are once, few, many and, for expanded clones, a class.

size: NA
V: TRBV30
D: NA
J: TRBJ1-3
DNA: TGTGCCTACCGCGAGTGGAACTCTGGAAACACCATATATTTT
CDR3: CAYREWNSGNTIYF

size: NA
V: TRBV28
D: NA
J: TRBJ1-4
DNA: TGTGCCATAGGACGTAATGAAAAACTGTTTTTT
CDR3: CAIGRNEKLFF

size: NA
V: TRBV10-1
D: TRBD2
J: TRBJ2-5
DNA: TGCGCCAGCAGTACTAGCGGGGGAGGAATAGTGGAGACCCAGTACTTC
CDR3: CASSTSGGGIVETQYF

size: few
V: TRBV4-1
D: NA
J: TRBJ1-2
DNA: TGCGCCAGCAGCCAAGAACACCTGGACTATGGCTACACCTTC
CDR3: CASSQEHLDYGYTF

size: NA
V: TRBV9
D: TRBD2
J: TRBJ2-1
DNA: TGTGCCAGCAGTCGTAGCGGGTACAGCTCCTACAATGAGCAGTTCTTC
CDR3: CASSRSGYSSYNEQFF

size: NA
V: TRBV4-2
D: TRBD1
J: TRBJ2-7
DNA: TGTGCCAGCAGCCAAGTGGGCAGCAGGGGGCCGGGCGAGCAGTACTTC
CDR3: CASSQVGSRGPGEQYF

size: NA
V: TRBV28
D: TRBD2
J: TRBJ2-7
DNA: TGTGCCAGCAGTTCCCCGGGACTAGCAACCTACGAGCAGTACTTC
CDR3: CASSSPGLATYEQYF

size: NA
V: TRBV7-6
D: NA
J: TRBJ1-5
DNA: TGTGCCAGCAGCTTAGGGGGGGATCAGCCCCAGCATTTT
CDR3: CASSLGGDQPQHF

size: NA
V: TRBV5-1
D: TRBD1
J: TRBJ2-5
DNA: TGCGCCAGCAGCCGGGGACAGGAGCTAGTAGAGACCCAGTACTTC
CDR3: CASSRGQELVETQYF

size: NA
V: TRBV28
D: TRBD1
J: TRBJ2-4
DNA: TGTGCCAGCAGTCCCCCTGGGACAGGGAAAAACATTCAGTACTTC
CDR3: CASSPPGTGKNIQYF

size: NA
V: TRBV9
D: NA
J: TRBJ1-1
DNA: TGTGCCAGCAGCGTAGAGGGAGGGATTACCACTGAAGCTTTCTTT
CDR3: CASSVEGGITTEAFF

size: NA
V: TRBV18
D: NA
J: TRBJ1-3
DNA: TGTGCCAGCTCACTCGCTCGCTCCTACAGGGAGTCCTCTGGAAACACCATATATTTT
CDR3: CASSLARSYRESSGNTIYF

size: once
V: TRBV7-3
D: NA
J: TRBJ2-5
DNA: TGTGCCAGCAGCTTCTTCCAGGGGGGGCAAGAGACCCAGTACTTC
CDR3: CASSFFQGGQETQYF

size: NA
V: TRBV7-9
D: TRBD1
J: TRBJ2-1
DNA: TGTGCCAGCAGCCCCCGGGACAGGGGAGACAATGAGCAGTTCTTC
CDR3: CASSPRDRGDNEQFF

size: NA
V: TRBV11-2
D: NA
J: TRBJ2-7
DNA: TGTGCCAGCAGCTTAGTCGGGCGGGCCTACGAGCAGTACTTC
CDR3: CASSLVGRAYEQYF